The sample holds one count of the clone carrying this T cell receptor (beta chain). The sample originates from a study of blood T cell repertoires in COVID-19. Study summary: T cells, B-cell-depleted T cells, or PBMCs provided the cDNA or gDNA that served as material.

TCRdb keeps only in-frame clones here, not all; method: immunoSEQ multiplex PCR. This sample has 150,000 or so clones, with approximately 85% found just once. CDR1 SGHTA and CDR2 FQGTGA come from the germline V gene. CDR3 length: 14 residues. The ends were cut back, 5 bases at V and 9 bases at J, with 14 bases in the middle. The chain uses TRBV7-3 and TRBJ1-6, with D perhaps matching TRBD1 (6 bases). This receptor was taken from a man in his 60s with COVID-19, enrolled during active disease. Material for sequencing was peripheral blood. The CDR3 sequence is CASSQQGQGSPLHF. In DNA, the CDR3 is TGTGCCAGCAGCCAACAGGGTCAGGGTTCACCCCTCCACTTT. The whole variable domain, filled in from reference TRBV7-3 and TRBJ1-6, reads GAGVSQTPSNKVTEKGKYVELRCDPISGHTALYWYRQSLGQGPEFLIYFQGTGAADDSGLPNDRFFAVRPEGSVSTLKIQRTERGDSAVYLCASSQQGQGSPLHFGNGTRLTVT.